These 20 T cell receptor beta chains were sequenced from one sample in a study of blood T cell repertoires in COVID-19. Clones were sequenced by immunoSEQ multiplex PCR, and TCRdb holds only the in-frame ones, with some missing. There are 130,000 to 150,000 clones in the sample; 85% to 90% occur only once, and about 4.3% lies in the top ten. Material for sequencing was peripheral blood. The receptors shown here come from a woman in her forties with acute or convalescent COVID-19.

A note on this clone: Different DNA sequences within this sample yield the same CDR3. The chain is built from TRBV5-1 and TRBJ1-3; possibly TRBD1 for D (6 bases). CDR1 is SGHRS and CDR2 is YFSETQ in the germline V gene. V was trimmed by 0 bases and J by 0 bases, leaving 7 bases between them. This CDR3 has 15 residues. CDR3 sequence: CASSLEGGSGNTIYF. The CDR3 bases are TGCGCCAGCAGCTTGGAAGGGGGCTCTGGAAACACCATATATTTT.

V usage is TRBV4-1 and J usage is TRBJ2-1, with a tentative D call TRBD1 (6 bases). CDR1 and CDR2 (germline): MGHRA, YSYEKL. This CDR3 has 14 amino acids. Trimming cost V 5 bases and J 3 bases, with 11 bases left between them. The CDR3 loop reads CASSFDRYYNEQFF. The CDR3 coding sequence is TGCGCCAGCAGCTTTGACAGGTACTACAATGAGCAGTTCTTC.

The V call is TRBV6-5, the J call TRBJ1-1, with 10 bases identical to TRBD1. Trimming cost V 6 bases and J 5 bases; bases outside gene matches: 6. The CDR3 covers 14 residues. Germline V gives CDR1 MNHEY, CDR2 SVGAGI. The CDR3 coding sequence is TGTGCCAGCAGCTACGGACAGGGGGTGACTGAAGCTTTCTTT. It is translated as CASSYGQGVTEAFF.

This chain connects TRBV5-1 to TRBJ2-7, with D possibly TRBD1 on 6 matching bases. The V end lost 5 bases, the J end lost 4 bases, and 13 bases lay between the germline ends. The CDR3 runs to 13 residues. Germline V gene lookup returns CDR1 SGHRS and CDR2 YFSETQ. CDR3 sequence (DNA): TGCGCCAGCAGTTTCTGGACAGCTTACGAGCAGTACTTC. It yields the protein CASSFWTAYEQYF.

The CDR3 reads CSVEDWTKAQYF. Here the CDR3 DNA reads TGCAGCGTTGAAGACTGGACTAAGGCGCAGTACTTC. The chain recombines TRBV29-1 with TRBJ2-7; perhaps TRBD2 as D (6 bases). The CDR3 is made up of 12 amino acids. The V and J ends lost 0 bases and 9 bases respectively, with 12 bases between them. Germline CDR1 and CDR2: SQVTM and ANQGSEA.

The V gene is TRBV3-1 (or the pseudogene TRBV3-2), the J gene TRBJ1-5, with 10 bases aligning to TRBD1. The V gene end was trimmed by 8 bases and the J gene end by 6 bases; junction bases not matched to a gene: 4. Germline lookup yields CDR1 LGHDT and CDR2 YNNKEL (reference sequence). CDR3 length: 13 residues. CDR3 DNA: TGTGCCAGCTCCCGGGACAGGGGTCAGCCCCAGCATTTT. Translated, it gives CASSRDRGQPQHF.

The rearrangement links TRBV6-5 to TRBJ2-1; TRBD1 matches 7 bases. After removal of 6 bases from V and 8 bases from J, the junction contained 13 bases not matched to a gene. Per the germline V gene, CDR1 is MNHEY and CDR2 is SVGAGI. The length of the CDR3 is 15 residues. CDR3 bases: TGTGCCAGCAGCCTGCTAAGAACAGGGGTCGATGAGCAGTTCTTC. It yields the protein CASSLLRTGVDEQFF.

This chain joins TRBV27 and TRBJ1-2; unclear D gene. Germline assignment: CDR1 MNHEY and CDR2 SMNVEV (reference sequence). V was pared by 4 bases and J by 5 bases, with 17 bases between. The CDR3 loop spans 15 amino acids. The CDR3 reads CASSSSGRTLYGYTF. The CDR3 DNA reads TGTGCCAGCAGTTCGTCCGGACGGACTTTATATGGCTACACCTTC.

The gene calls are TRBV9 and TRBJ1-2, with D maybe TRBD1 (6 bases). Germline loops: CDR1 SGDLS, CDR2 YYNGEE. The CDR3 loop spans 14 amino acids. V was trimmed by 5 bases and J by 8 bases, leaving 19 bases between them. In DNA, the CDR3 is TGTGCCAGCAGTGATTACAGGGCCCCGGGGGGCTACACCTTC. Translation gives CASSDYRAPGGYTF.

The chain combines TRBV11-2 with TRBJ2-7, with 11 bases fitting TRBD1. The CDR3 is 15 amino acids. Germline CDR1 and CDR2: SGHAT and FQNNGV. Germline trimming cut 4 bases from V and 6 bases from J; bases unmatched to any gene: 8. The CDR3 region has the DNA TGTGCCAGCAGCTCACCTAGGGACAGGGGGGGCGAGCAGTACTTC. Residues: CASSSPRDRGGEQYF.

CDR3 protein: CASSQSGTAAFEQYF. The CDR3, as DNA: TGCGCCAGCAGCCAATCCGGGACAGCAGCCTTCGAGCAGTACTTC. The rearrangement joins TRBV4-1 to TRBJ2-7; 7 bases line up with TRBD1. The CDR3 extends over 15 amino acids. Germline CDR1 MGHRA, CDR2 YSYEKL. Trimming cost V 2 bases and J 6 bases; bases outside gene matches: 10.

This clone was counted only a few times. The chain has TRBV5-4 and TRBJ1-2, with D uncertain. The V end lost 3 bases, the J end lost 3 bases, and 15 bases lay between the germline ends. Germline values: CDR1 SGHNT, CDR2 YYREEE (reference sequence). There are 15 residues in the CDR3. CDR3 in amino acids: CASSYGRDLDYGYTF. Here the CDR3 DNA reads TGTGCCAGCAGCTACGGACGGGATTTAGACTATGGCTACACCTTC.

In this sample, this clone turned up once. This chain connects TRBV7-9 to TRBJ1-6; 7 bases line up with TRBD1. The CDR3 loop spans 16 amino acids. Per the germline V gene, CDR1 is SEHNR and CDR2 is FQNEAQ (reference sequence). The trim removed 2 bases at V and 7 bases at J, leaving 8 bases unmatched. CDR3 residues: CASSLNLGTVNSPLHF. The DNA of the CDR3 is TGTGCCAGCAGCTTAAATTTGGGGACAGTGAATTCACCCCTCCACTTT.

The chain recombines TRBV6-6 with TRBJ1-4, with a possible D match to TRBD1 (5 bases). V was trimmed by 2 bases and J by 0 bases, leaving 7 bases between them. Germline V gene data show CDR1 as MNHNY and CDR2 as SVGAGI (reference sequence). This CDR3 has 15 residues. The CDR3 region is CASSYPGATNEKLFF. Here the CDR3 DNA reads TGTGCCAGCAGTTACCCGGGGGCAACTAATGAAAAACTGTTTTTT.

CDR3 protein: CASSYAASNYGYTF. In DNA form, the CDR3 reads TGTGCCAGCTCGTATGCGGCGTCTAACTATGGCTACACCTTC. The chain uses TRBV18 and TRBJ1-2; D call uncertain. Trimming left V 6 bases short and J 0 bases short, with 11 bases between. The CDR3 covers 14 residues. Germline V gene sequence: CDR1 KGHSH, CDR2 LQKENI.

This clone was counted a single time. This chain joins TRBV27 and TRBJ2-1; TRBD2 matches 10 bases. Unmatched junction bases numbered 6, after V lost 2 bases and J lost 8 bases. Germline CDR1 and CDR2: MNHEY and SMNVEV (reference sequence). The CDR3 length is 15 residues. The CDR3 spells CASSLNPSGGDEQFF. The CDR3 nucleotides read TGTGCCAGCAGTTTAAATCCTAGCGGGGGAGATGAGCAGTTCTTC.

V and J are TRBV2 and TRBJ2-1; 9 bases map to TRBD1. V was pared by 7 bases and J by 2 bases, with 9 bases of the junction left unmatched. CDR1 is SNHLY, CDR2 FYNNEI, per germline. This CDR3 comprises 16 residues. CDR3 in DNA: TGTGCCAGCACCCCGCCGGGGACAGGGCCCTACAATGAGCAGTTCTTC. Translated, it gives CASTPPGTGPYNEQFF.

The CDR3, as DNA: TGTGCCAGTAGTGATCTCCAGGGTGGCTACACCTTC. The encoded protein is CASSDLQGGYTF. J is TRBJ1-2 and V is TRBV19; D may be TRBD1 (5 bases). Germline-derived CDR1 and CDR2 are LNHDA and SQIVND (reference sequence). The V and J ends lost 5 bases and 7 bases respectively, with 11 bases between them. The CDR3 is made up of 12 amino acids.

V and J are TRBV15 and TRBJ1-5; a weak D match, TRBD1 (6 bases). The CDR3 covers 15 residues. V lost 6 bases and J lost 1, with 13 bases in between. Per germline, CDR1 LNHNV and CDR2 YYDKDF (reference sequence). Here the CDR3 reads CATRPSGGSNQPQHF. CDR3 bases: TGTGCCACCAGACCTTCGGGGGGCAGCAATCAGCCCCAGCATTTT.

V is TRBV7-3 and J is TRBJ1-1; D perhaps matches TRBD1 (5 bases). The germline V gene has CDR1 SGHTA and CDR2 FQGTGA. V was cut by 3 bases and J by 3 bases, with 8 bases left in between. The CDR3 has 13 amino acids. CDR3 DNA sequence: TGTGCCAGCAGCTTCTTAGGGGACACTGAAGCTTTCTTT. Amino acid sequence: CASSFLGDTEAFF.